This T cell receptor beta chain is from a study of blood T cell repertoires in COVID-19. Germline-derived CDR1 and CDR2 are LNHNV and YYDKDF (reference sequence). J lost 10 bases, V lost 3 bases, and 8 bases had no gene match. The CDR3 is 15 amino acids. TCRdb keeps only in-frame clones here, not all; method: immunoSEQ multiplex PCR. This sample has fewer than 700,000 clones; 85% to 90% occur once, and the top ten carry less than 9.5%. The chain is built from TRBV15 and TRBJ2-4; 11 bases map to TRBD1. The sample comprised peripheral blood. The TCR originated in a woman aged 45-65 years with COVID-19, enrolled during active disease. The CDR3 spells CATSRDRGRRGIQYF. The CDR3 region has the DNA TGTGCCACCAGCAGGGACAGGGGGCGCCGGGGTATTCAGTACTTC. Using reference TRBV15 and TRBJ2-4 for the parts outside the CDR3, the full variable domain is DAMVIQNPRYQVTQFGKPVTLSCSQTLNHNVMYWYQQKSSQAPKLLFHYYDKDFNNEADTPDNFQSRRPNTSFCFLDIRSPGLGDTAMYLCATSRDRGRRGIQYFGAGTRLSVL.